One sample yielded the 7 T cell receptor beta chains listed below, sequenced in a study of shared clonotypes between healthy human individuals. Sequenced by immunoSEQ multiplex PCR; TCRdb stores in-frame clones only, minus some. Of 2 million to 2.5 million clones detected, over 85% appear once; the ten largest clones hold roughly 0.39%. Material: naive CD4+ T cells from PBMCs. The subset denotes: CD45RA+ positively selected. All receptors come from a man between 18 and 35 years old in good health. Some clones in this sample may be carry-over from other donors' samples.

The gene calls are TRBV6-4 and TRBJ1-1; D gene ambiguous. The CDR3 sequence is 13 residues long. V was clipped by 5 bases and J by 0 bases, with 7 bases between them. The germline gives CDR1 MRHNA, CDR2 SNTAGT. CDR3 in DNA: TGTGCCAGCAGTACTGATATGAACACTGAAGCTTTCTTT. It translates to CASSTDMNTEAFF.

The CDR3 nucleotides read TGCAGCGTTGCAGTTTTGGGGAGGGATTCCTACGAGCAGTACTTC. Encoded protein: CSVAVLGRDSYEQYF. This rearrangement joins TRBV29-1 to TRBJ2-7; 7 nucleotides line up with TRBD2. V shed 4 bases and J 1 base; nucleotides not matched to a gene: 10. This CDR3 has 15 amino acids. Germline V CDR1 and CDR2: SQVTM, ANQGSEA.

This chain connects TRBV9 to TRBJ2-6; D ambiguous. CDR1 and CDR2 (germline): SGDLS, YYNGEE. This CDR3 has 17 residues. V dropped 1 base and J dropped 1 base, with 12 bases sitting between them. The CDR3 sequence: CASSVLPGWSGANVLTF. DNA for the CDR3: TGTGCCAGCAGCGTACTCCCAGGTTGGTCTGGGGCCAACGTCCTGACTTTC. Filled out from reference TRBV9 and TRBJ2-6, the complete variable domain reads DSGVTQTPKHLITATGQRVTLRCSPRSGDLSVYWYQQSLDQGLQFLIQYYNGEERAKGNILERFSAQQFPDLHSELNLSSLELGDSALYFCASSVLPGWSGANVLTFGAGSRLTVL.

The chain carries TRBV4-2 and TRBJ2-5; D is ambiguous. The ends were cut back, 0 bases at V and 3 bases at J, with 8 bases in the middle. This CDR3 is built from 14 residues. From germline, CDR1 is LGHNA and CDR2 YNFKEQ. The CDR3 DNA reads TGTGCCAGCAGCCAAGACGGGCAAGAAGAGACCCAGTACTTC. This sequence encodes CASSQDGQEETQYF.

This chain uses TRBV19 with TRBJ2-7, with 10 bases that match TRBD1. The CDR3 sequence is 16 residues long. Trimming took 5 bases from V and 4 from J; bases not matched to a gene: 11. Germline V lookup: CDR1 LNHDA, CDR2 SQIVND (reference sequence). In nucleotides, the CDR3 is TGTGCCAGTAGTCCCTCCGGGGGACAGGGGATATACGAGCAGTACTTC. The encoded protein is CASSPSGGQGIYEQYF.

About this clone itself: This CDR3 is also generated by other DNA sequences in the sample. J is TRBJ1-2 and V is TRBV28; 7 bases are shared with TRBD1. After removal of 4 bases from V and 4 bases from J, the junction contained 6 bases not matched to a gene. The germline V gene has CDR1 MDHEN and CDR2 SYDVKM. The CDR3 totals 14 residues. For the CDR3, the DNA is TGTGCCAGCAGTTCCGGGACAGTTCTCTATGGCTACACCTTC. It codes for CASSSGTVLYGYTF.

The table lists this clone with a few counts. Other nucleotide sequences in the sample specify the same CDR3. This chain joins TRBV5-1 and TRBJ1-1; 8 bases fit TRBD1. Germline CDR1 reads SGHRS; CDR2 reads YFSETQ. The CDR3 is made up of 14 amino acids. The V gene end was trimmed by 4 bases and the J gene end by 1 base; junction bases not matched to a gene: 3. The CDR3 sequence is CASSPGTGNTEAFF. In DNA, the CDR3 is TGCGCCAGCAGCCCAGGGACAGGGAACACTGAAGCTTTCTTT.